The TCR beta chain under discussion was sequenced for a study of early T cells in non-severe SARS-CoV-2 infection (dated by TCRdb to about 2021). About the study as a whole: Because TCR sequencing relied on bulk RNA taken from unsorted whole blood, pairing of alpha and beta chains was not possible. Results and caveats for the whole study, not just this receptor: VDJdb matching was skewed toward anti-spike CD8 responses and likely underestimated virus-specific expansions by missing private and CD4 specificities.

Libraries came from 5' RACE. Instrument used: NextSeq 500. Unique molecular identifiers were attached to individual cDNA molecules in the TCR library protocol so that sequencing error and PCR bias could be corrected. TCR alpha and beta chains were both sequenced, and the abundances of alpha and beta sequences in each sample were closely correlated with each other. In the source study's methods: V gene, J gene and CDR3 annotation of TCR sequences was performed with Decombinator V4. TCRs were defined as expanded if a significant change between any two time points was detected under a Poisson model with p below 0.0001. TCR abundances were normalised to the total number of TCRs sequenced in each sample and reported as counts per million. TRAV1-2 paired with TRAJ12, TRAJ20 or TRAJ33 defined MAIT TCRs, while TRAV10 paired with TRAJ18 defined iNKT TCRs. VDJdb, accessed 1 November 2021, was searched for CMV, EBV and SARS-CoV-2 annotated TCRs, with TCRs annotated for multiple antigens excluded. The raw public data were reprocessed by TCRdb itself: fastp quality trimming at Q25, MiXCR clonotype calling, in-frame beta chains only. CDR3 protein duplicates are merged, each entry listing the most common genes and DNA. The V and J calls come from TCRdb's annotation, not from the publication. For this sample there are about 39,000 distinct CDR3 sequences; over 3% appear just once. The ten top clones hold about 2.9% of the sample.

This clonotype showed up many times. This clone's antigen is unknown. Per-base qualities were not stored, and no clone one base away is much larger. CDR1 and CDR2 (SGHRS, YFSETQ) derive from the germline V gene. V and J are truncated by 6 bases and 4 bases respectively, leaving an intervening sequence of 10 bases. The CDR3 contains 13 residues, cysteine and phenylalanine counted. Only the CDR3 DNA stays, 39 bases, in frame from base 1. Set within a cohort of healthcare workers in London, UK, this nested case-control study involved weekly PCR testing of nasopharyngeal swabs along with blood sampling. Healthcare workers were recruited between 23 and 31 March 2020, during the week of the UK lockdown, and were followed weekly for up to roughly 15 weeks.

The rearranged chain carries TRBV5-1 and TRBJ2-2; D gene: possibly TRBD1, on 5 matching bases. What was sequenced was whole blood. The clonotype was recovered from an adult who was a healthcare worker with PCR-confirmed SARS-CoV-2 infection or an uninfected control (not recorded which). The sequence in DNA is TGCGCCAGCAACGGACAACTCACCGGGGAGCTGTTTTTT. This is translated as CASNGQLTGELFF.